This is a list of T cell receptor beta chains from one sample in a study of blood T cells in healthy people across ages. MiXCR was run by TCRdb on the 5' RACE reads, yielding one entry per CDR3 protein. Of hundreds of thousands of distinct CDR3 sequences listed, approximately 29% are singletons. Sequencing used blood. The receptors were sampled from an elderly woman in good health. Both conserved end residues are part of each CDR3. The D gene is left open where the match is weak. Size is omitted from some rows. Given values are once, few, many or a class for expanded clones.

clone size: NA; D gene: NA; V gene: TRBV2; J gene: TRBJ1-6; CDR3 protein: CASSQGLAYNSPLHF; CDR3 DNA: TGTGCCAGCAGCCAGGGTCTGGCCTATAATTCACCCCTCCACTTT
clone size: NA; D gene: TRBD2; V gene: TRBV27; J gene: TRBJ2-7; CDR3 protein: CASSAQRGGYNEQYF; CDR3 DNA: TGTGCCAGCAGTGCACAGCGGGGGGGCTACAATGAGCAGTACTTC
clone size: NA; D gene: NA; V gene: TRBV2; J gene: TRBJ1-1; CDR3 protein: CASREPRGQTNTEAFF; CDR3 DNA: TGTGCCAGCAGGGAACCTAGAGGACAGACGAACACTGAAGCTTTCTTT
clone size: NA; D gene: TRBD2; V gene: TRBV29-1; J gene: TRBJ2-1; CDR3 protein: CSVGTSGLYNEQFF; CDR3 DNA: TGCAGCGTTGGAACTAGCGGCCTCTACAATGAGCAGTTCTTC
clone size: many; D gene: NA; V gene: TRBV11-1; J gene: TRBJ1-5; CDR3 protein: CASSPGQGDGQPQHF; CDR3 DNA: TGTGCCAGCAGCCCGGGACAAGGGGACGGTCAGCCCCAGCATTTT
clone size: many; D gene: NA; V gene: TRBV15; J gene: TRBJ1-2; CDR3 protein: CATSRGRGAGAYGYTF; CDR3 DNA: TGTGCCACCAGCAGAGGGAGGGGCGCAGGGGCCTATGGCTACACCTTC
clone size: many; D gene: TRBD1; V gene: TRBV12-3/TRBV12-4; J gene: TRBJ2-1; CDR3 protein: CASSYQTGANSYNEQFF; CDR3 DNA: TGTGCCAGCAGTTACCAGACAGGGGCAAACTCCTACAATGAGCAGTTCTTC
clone size: many; D gene: TRBD1; V gene: TRBV7-9; J gene: TRBJ2-3; CDR3 protein: CASSFQTGGPFRDTQYF; CDR3 DNA: TGTGCCAGCAGCTTCCAAACAGGGGGCCCTTTCAGAGATACGCAGTATTTT
clone size: once; D gene: TRBD2; V gene: TRBV4-3; J gene: TRBJ2-1; CDR3 protein: CASSQRKTSGEDEQFF; CDR3 DNA: TGCGCCAGCAGCCAACGAAAGACTAGCGGGGAGGATGAGCAGTTCTTC
clone size: NA; D gene: NA; V gene: TRBV5-6; J gene: TRBJ2-3; CDR3 protein: CASSAASTGTQYF; CDR3 DNA: TGTGCCAGCTCAGCGGCTAGCACAGGTACGCAGTATTTT
clone size: many; D gene: NA; V gene: TRBV6-4; J gene: TRBJ2-7; CDR3 protein: CASGNRGPLYEQYF; CDR3 DNA: TGTGCCAGTGGTAACCGTGGGCCCCTCTACGAGCAGTACTTC
clone size: once; D gene: TRBD1; V gene: TRBV5-1; J gene: TRBJ2-7; CDR3 protein: CASSRGGGYGQDEQYF; CDR3 DNA: TGCGCCAGCAGCCGAGGGGGCGGGTACGGACAAGATGAGCAGTACTTC
clone size: many; D gene: NA; V gene: TRBV29-1; J gene: TRBJ2-5; CDR3 protein: CSVEANRGGETQYF; CDR3 DNA: TGCAGCGTTGAGGCGAACAGGGGGGGCGAGACCCAGTACTTC
clone size: NA; D gene: TRBD1; V gene: TRBV20-1; J gene: TRBJ1-2; CDR3 protein: CSARDRDRGDYGYTF; CDR3 DNA: TGCAGTGCTAGAGACCGGGACAGGGGGGACTATGGCTACACCTTC
clone size: many; D gene: NA; V gene: TRBV5-1; J gene: TRBJ2-5; CDR3 protein: CASSLPGGNQETQYF; CDR3 DNA: TGCGCCAGCAGCTTGCCCGGCGGTAATCAAGAGACCCAGTACTTC
clone size: many; D gene: NA; V gene: TRBV7-3; J gene: TRBJ1-2; CDR3 protein: CASSSLGGSDGYTF; CDR3 DNA: TGTGCCAGCAGCAGCCTCGGGGGGTCGGATGGCTACACCTTC
clone size: NA; D gene: NA; V gene: TRBV19; J gene: TRBJ2-6; CDR3 protein: CASREFSGANVLTF; CDR3 DNA: TGTGCCAGTAGAGAATTCTCTGGGGCCAACGTCCTGACTTTC
clone size: NA; D gene: NA; V gene: TRBV30; J gene: TRBJ1-4; CDR3 protein: CAWASVGSKLFF; CDR3 DNA: TGTGCCTGGGCCTCGGTGGGGTCGAAACTGTTTTTT
clone size: many; D gene: NA; V gene: TRBV7-2; J gene: TRBJ2-7; CDR3 protein: CASSSYREEQYF; CDR3 DNA: TGTGCCAGCAGCTCTTACAGGGAGGAGCAGTACTTC
clone size: many; D gene: TRBD2; V gene: TRBV29-1; J gene: TRBJ2-2; CDR3 protein: CSVQKSGGASGELFF; CDR3 DNA: TGCAGCGTTCAAAAAAGCGGGGGGGCCTCCGGGGAGCTGTTTTTT
clone size: many; D gene: NA; V gene: TRBV3-1; J gene: TRBJ1-2; CDR3 protein: CASSQRGNYGYTF; CDR3 DNA: TGTGCCAGCAGCCAAAGGGGTAACTATGGCTACACCTTC
clone size: NA; D gene: TRBD1; V gene: TRBV7-3; J gene: TRBJ2-1; CDR3 protein: CASRTGTGPDERFF; CDR3 DNA: TGTGCCAGCAGGACCGGGACAGGGCCGGATGAGCGGTTCTTC
clone size: many; D gene: NA; V gene: TRBV20-1; J gene: TRBJ2-2; CDR3 protein: CSAGGYTGELFF; CDR3 DNA: TGCAGTGCTGGGGGGTACACCGGGGAGCTGTTTTTT
clone size: NA; D gene: NA; V gene: TRBV19; J gene: TRBJ1-2; CDR3 protein: CASRTSTGVGGYTF; CDR3 DNA: TGTGCCAGTAGGACCTCGACAGGAGTAGGTGGCTACACCTTC
clone size: many; D gene: NA; V gene: TRBV7-2; J gene: TRBJ1-5; CDR3 protein: CASSLFRSSNQPQHF; CDR3 DNA: TGTGCCAGCAGCTTATTCCGGTCGAGCAATCAGCCCCAGCATTTT
clone size: many; D gene: NA; V gene: TRBV29-1; J gene: TRBJ1-1; CDR3 protein: CSVEPGPSTTEAFF; CDR3 DNA: TGCAGCGTTGAACCGGGACCCTCGACCACTGAAGCTTTCTTT
clone size: many; D gene: TRBD1; V gene: TRBV12-3/TRBV12-4; J gene: TRBJ1-1; CDR3 protein: CASSDRGDTEAFF; CDR3 DNA: TGTGCCAGCAGTGACAGGGGAGACACTGAAGCTTTCTTT
clone size: NA; D gene: NA; V gene: TRBV7-2; J gene: TRBJ2-3; CDR3 protein: CASSLVRDSPKQQGYF; CDR3 DNA: TGTGCCAGCAGCTTAGTAAGGGACTCCCCGAAGCAGCAGGGGTATTTT
clone size: NA; D gene: NA; V gene: TRBV11-2; J gene: TRBJ1-4; CDR3 protein: CASSSYIATNEKLFF; CDR3 DNA: TGTGCCAGCAGCTCTTACATTGCAACTAATGAAAAACTGTTTTTT
clone size: many; D gene: NA; V gene: TRBV10-3; J gene: TRBJ2-7; CDR3 protein: CAISDRRAGDEQYF; CDR3 DNA: TGTGCCATCAGTGATCGGAGGGCAGGCGACGAGCAGTACTTC
clone size: NA; D gene: NA; V gene: TRBV7-8; J gene: TRBJ2-2; CDR3 protein: CASSLVEPGELFF; CDR3 DNA: TGTGCCAGCAGCTTAGTGGAGCCCGGGGAGCTGTTTTTT
clone size: many; D gene: TRBD1; V gene: TRBV2; J gene: TRBJ2-1; CDR3 protein: CASSGDSIRHEQFF; CDR3 DNA: TGTGCCAGCAGCGGGGACAGCATACGGCATGAGCAGTTCTTC
clone size: NA; D gene: TRBD1; V gene: TRBV2; J gene: TRBJ2-2; CDR3 protein: CASSEGPDRGDTGELFF; CDR3 DNA: TGTGCCAGCAGTGAAGGCCCTGACAGGGGGGACACCGGGGAGCTGTTTTTT
clone size: many; D gene: NA; V gene: TRBV5-5; J gene: TRBJ2-7; CDR3 protein: CASSLGVTKYSYEQYF; CDR3 DNA: TGTGCCAGCAGCTTGGGGGTTACCAAATACTCCTACGAGCAGTACTTC
clone size: many; D gene: NA; V gene: TRBV28; J gene: TRBJ2-7; CDR3 protein: CASSFSVYEQYF; CDR3 DNA: TGTGCCAGCAGTTTTTCTGTATACGAGCAGTACTTC
clone size: many; D gene: TRBD2; V gene: TRBV11-2; J gene: TRBJ2-7; CDR3 protein: CASSLGTSRAYEQYF; CDR3 DNA: TGTGCCAGCAGCCTTGGGACTAGCCGCGCCTACGAGCAGTACTTC
clone size: NA; D gene: TRBD2; V gene: TRBV15; J gene: TRBJ2-5; CDR3 protein: CATSRGASGRVYQETQYF; CDR3 DNA: TGTGCCACCAGCAGAGGGGCTAGCGGGAGGGTTTACCAAGAGACCCAGTACTTC
clone size: many; D gene: NA; V gene: TRBV7-3; J gene: TRBJ2-1; CDR3 protein: CASSLEGGRNEQFF; CDR3 DNA: TGTGCCAGCAGCCTCGAAGGAGGGAGGAATGAGCAGTTCTTC
clone size: few; D gene: TRBD2; V gene: TRBV20-1; J gene: TRBJ2-5; CDR3 protein: CSAASGTRGETQYF; CDR3 DNA: TGCAGTGCCGCCTCCGGGACTAGGGGGGAGACCCAGTACTTC
clone size: many; D gene: NA; V gene: TRBV6-2/TRBV6-3; J gene: TRBJ2-7; CDR3 protein: CASSYGLYEQYF; CDR3 DNA: TGTGCCAGCAGTTACGGCCTATACGAGCAGTACTTC
clone size: NA; D gene: NA; V gene: TRBV7-2; J gene: TRBJ2-7; CDR3 protein: CASSPTGTYSHEQYF; CDR3 DNA: TGTGCCAGCAGCCCAACAGGGACTTACTCCCACGAGCAGTACTTC
clone size: few; D gene: NA; V gene: TRBV20-1; J gene: TRBJ1-6; CDR3 protein: CSAPSASSLGSYNSPLHF; CDR3 DNA: TGCAGTGCCCCAAGCGCAAGTAGTCTGGGCTCCTATAATTCACCCCTCCACTTT
clone size: NA; D gene: TRBD1; V gene: TRBV12-3/TRBV12-4; J gene: TRBJ1-1; CDR3 protein: CASSPTGGENTEAFF; CDR3 DNA: TGTGCCAGCAGTCCTACAGGGGGCGAGAACACTGAAGCTTTCTTT
clone size: few; D gene: NA; V gene: TRBV5-1; J gene: TRBJ1-1; CDR3 protein: CASSLGWELMNTEAFF; CDR3 DNA: TGCGCCAGCAGCTTGGGTTGGGAGCTCATGAACACTGAAGCTTTCTTT
clone size: many; D gene: TRBD1; V gene: TRBV6-6; J gene: TRBJ2-7; CDR3 protein: CASSVGQGYYEQYF; CDR3 DNA: TGTGCCAGCAGCGTGGGACAGGGTTACTACGAGCAGTACTTC
clone size: NA; D gene: NA; V gene: TRBV7-9; J gene: TRBJ2-5; CDR3 protein: CSSSLGDIGAQYF; CDR3 DNA: TGTTCCAGCAGCTTGGGGGACATTGGGGCCCAGTACTTC
clone size: NA; D gene: TRBD2; V gene: TRBV5-8; J gene: TRBJ2-7; CDR3 protein: CASSPGLMITAYEQYF; CDR3 DNA: TGTGCCAGCAGCCCGGGACTAATGATTACCGCCTACGAGCAGTACTTC
clone size: many; D gene: NA; V gene: TRBV7-6; J gene: TRBJ2-7; CDR3 protein: CASSLDGGGLYEQYF; CDR3 DNA: TGTGCCAGCAGCTTAGATGGGGGGGGGCTGTACGAGCAGTACTTC
clone size: many; D gene: NA; V gene: TRBV4-3; J gene: TRBJ2-2; CDR3 protein: CASSQEGSATGELFF; CDR3 DNA: TGCGCCAGCAGCCAAGAAGGCAGCGCCACCGGGGAGCTGTTTTTT
clone size: many; D gene: TRBD2; V gene: TRBV7-3; J gene: TRBJ2-3; CDR3 protein: CASSPNAGGGTDTQYF; CDR3 DNA: TGTGCCAGCAGCCCCAACGCGGGGGGGGGCACAGATACGCAGTATTTT
clone size: NA; D gene: NA; V gene: TRBV6-6; J gene: TRBJ1-5; CDR3 protein: CASRPGLSNQPQHF; CDR3 DNA: TGTGCCAGCAGGCCCGGACTGAGCAATCAGCCCCAGCATTTT
clone size: NA; D gene: NA; V gene: TRBV28; J gene: TRBJ2-5; CDR3 protein: CASGLAAETQYF; CDR3 DNA: TGTGCCAGCGGCTTGGCAGCAGAGACCCAGTACTTC
clone size: few; D gene: NA; V gene: TRBV21-1; J gene: TRBJ2-7; CDR3 protein: CAGSHRTGDYEQYF; CDR3 DNA: TGTGCCGGCAGCCACCGGACAGGGGACTACGAGCAGTACTTC